A selection of T cell receptor beta chains follows, all from one sample in a study of T cell changes during pregnancy in multiple sclerosis. The protocol was immunoSEQ multiplex PCR, while the TCRdb copy is restricted to in-frame clones and leaves out a portion. The table records 120,000 or so clones, roughly 92% of them present only once. The sequences come from peripheral blood, collected before pregnancy. These TCRs come from a female donor with multiple sclerosis, enrolled in a pregnancy study. The CDR3 runs from the conserved cysteine through the conserved F or W. Fields, in order: J gene, clone size, V gene, D gene, CDR3 protein, CDR3 DNA. D genes are given only for firm matches. Only some rows state a clone size, as once, few, many or a class for expanded clones.

J: TRBJ2-5; size: -; V: TRBV13; D: TRBD2; CDR3: CASSSSGERGKETQYF; DNA: TGTGCCAGCAGCTCCTCCGGGGAGCGGGGAAAGGAGACCCAGTACTTC
J: TRBJ2-1; size: -; V: TRBV27; D: -; CDR3: CASSHGPAEQFF; DNA: TGTGCCAGCAGTCATGGGCCAGCCGAGCAGTTCTTC
J: TRBJ1-2; size: -; V: TRBV11-2; D: TRBD1; CDR3: CASSPNLGTANYGYTF; DNA: TGTGCCAGCAGCCCAAATTTGGGGACAGCGAACTATGGCTACACCTTC
J: TRBJ2-1; size: -; V: TRBV27; D: TRBD2; CDR3: CASSSGLAGVENEQFF; DNA: TGTGCCAGCAGTTCGGGACTAGCGGGAGTTGAAAATGAGCAGTTCTTC
J: TRBJ2-2; size: -; V: TRBV5-1; D: -; CDR3: CASSSLGPGRSDTGELFF; DNA: TGCGCCAGCAGCTCACTCGGCCCAGGAAGGTCAGACACCGGGGAGCTGTTTTTT
J: TRBJ1-5; size: -; V: TRBV5-5; D: -; CDR3: CASSLDPVQPQHF; DNA: TGTGCCAGCAGCTTGGATCCGGTGCAGCCCCAGCATTTT
J: TRBJ2-7; size: -; V: TRBV27; D: -; CDR3: CASSQGQGPTYEQYF; DNA: TGTGCCAGCAGCCAAGGCCAGGGGCCCACCTACGAGCAGTACTTC
J: TRBJ2-1; size: -; V: TRBV9; D: TRBD2; CDR3: CASSVALAGGPNEQFF; DNA: TGTGCCAGCAGCGTAGCTCTAGCGGGAGGGCCCAATGAGCAGTTCTTC
J: TRBJ2-7; size: -; V: TRBV19; D: -; CDR3: CASSVDRKYEQYF; DNA: TGTGCCAGTAGTGTCGACAGGAAATACGAGCAGTACTTC
J: TRBJ2-6; size: -; V: TRBV7-3; D: TRBD2; CDR3: CASSLVASGVSGANVLTF; DNA: TGTGCCAGCAGCTTAGTGGCCAGCGGGGTCTCTGGGGCCAACGTCCTGACTTTC
J: TRBJ2-3; size: -; V: TRBV7-3; D: TRBD2; CDR3: CASSLRAGVDTQYF; DNA: TGTGCCAGCAGCTTAAGGGCGGGAGTAGATACGCAGTATTTT
J: TRBJ2-3; size: -; V: TRBV2; D: TRBD1; CDR3: CASSYRGLPTDTQYF; DNA: TGTGCCAGCAGCTACAGGGGGCTCCCCACAGATACGCAGTATTTT
J: TRBJ1-1; size: -; V: TRBV18; D: -; CDR3: CASSPPQGPGTEAFF; DNA: TGTGCCAGCTCACCACCCCAGGGGCCGGGTACTGAAGCTTTCTTT
J: TRBJ1-1; size: many; V: TRBV30; D: -; CDR3: CAWSVRTTEAFF; DNA: TGTGCCTGGAGTGTCCGGACTACTGAAGCTTTCTTT
J: TRBJ1-2; size: -; V: TRBV7-9; D: TRBD1; CDR3: CASSLAGQRSYTF; DNA: TGTGCCAGCAGCTTAGCGGGACAGCGGAGCTACACCTTC
J: TRBJ2-7; size: -; V: TRBV5-1; D: TRBD2; CDR3: CASSLARAGDPYEQYF; DNA: TGCGCCAGCAGCTTGGCCCGAGCGGGGGACCCCTACGAGCAGTACTTC
J: TRBJ1-1; size: -; V: TRBV2; D: -; CDR3: CASRYRVLGAEAFF; DNA: TGTGCCAGCAGGTACAGGGTGTTGGGCGCTGAAGCTTTCTTT
J: TRBJ1-5; size: -; V: TRBV29-1; D: -; CDR3: CSVGNGAGNQPQHF; DNA: TGCAGCGTTGGTAACGGAGCAGGCAATCAGCCCCAGCATTTT
J: TRBJ2-7; size: -; V: TRBV7-9; D: -; CDR3: CASSLAGGGRGRYEQYF; DNA: TGTGCCAGCAGCTTAGCCGGAGGGGGCAGGGGTAGGTACGAGCAGTACTTC
J: TRBJ2-1; size: once; V: TRBV30; D: TRBD2; CDR3: CAWIGTSGPHYNEQFF; DNA: TGTGCCTGGATCGGGACTAGCGGGCCCCACTACAATGAGCAGTTCTTC
J: TRBJ2-7; size: once; V: TRBV19; D: -; CDR3: CASRKTHESYEQYF; DNA: TGTGCCAGTAGAAAGACACACGAGTCCTACGAGCAGTACTTC